This is a list of T cell receptor beta chains from one sample in a study of prognosis after radiotherapy for stage I lung cancer. TCRdb recomputed calls from the multiplex PCR reads with MiXCR, one row per CDR3 protein. The repertoire holds some 36,000 distinct CDR3 sequences, with 24% as singletons. This specimen was PBMCs, taken before or after stereotactic body radiation therapy (not recorded which). These receptors came from a donor at least 50 years old with non-small cell lung cancer. Each CDR3 is given with its conserved first and last residue. A D gene is named only where the DNA matches it firmly. For some rows the clone size is stated as once, few or many, or as a class when expanded; others skip it.

j_call clone_size v_call d_call cdr3_aa cdr3_nt
TRBJ1-2 many TRBV20-1 - CSARALRDRGRDYGYTF TGCAGTGCTAGGGCCCTCCGGGACCGAGGGAGGGACTATGGCTACACCTTC
TRBJ2-3 many TRBV28 TRBD2 CASSSPRLAAETDTQYF TGTGCCAGCAGTTCGCCCCGACTAGCCGCAGAAACAGATACGCAGTATTTT
TRBJ1-1 once TRBV28 - CASSTPGRDTEAFF TGTGCCAGCAGTACCCCAGGTAGAGACACTGAAGCTTTCTTT
TRBJ1-3 many TRBV30 TRBD1 CAWNSGQGANSVYF TGTGCCTGGAATTCGGGACAGGGGGCCAATTCGGTATATTTT
TRBJ1-4 - TRBV7-9 - CASSFQESKLFF TGTGCCAGCAGCTTCCAGGAGTCAAAACTGTTTTTT
TRBJ2-2 few TRBV6-1 - CASRRFEGSAGELFF TGTGCCAGCAGACGGTTCGAGGGTTCGGCCGGGGAGCTGTTTTTT
TRBJ2-2 - TRBV28 - CASSFLGLVHGAQTSTGELFF TGTGCCAGCAGTTTTCTGGGCCTCGTACATGGGGCCCAAACCAGTACCGGGGAGCTGTTTTTT
TRBJ2-2 many TRBV6-5 - CASSSAGPPGELFF TGTGCCAGCAGTTCCGCAGGACCACCCGGGGAGCTGTTTTTT
TRBJ2-3 many TRBV28 - CASSPPGFTSQYF TGTGCCAGCAGTCCTCCAGGGTTTACATCGCAGTATTTT
TRBJ2-5 - TRBV19 - CASSTWGGLGTQYF TGTGCCAGTAGTACGTGGGGGGGGCTTGGGACCCAGTACTTC
TRBJ2-7 medium-sized TRBV7-9 - CASSFSGAYEQYF TGTGCCAGCAGCTTTTCGGGAGCCTACGAGCAGTACTTC
TRBJ1-4 - TRBV10-3 - CAISDSRGQKLFF TGTGCCATCAGTGATTCCAGGGGCCAGAAACTGTTTTTT
TRBJ2-1 - TRBV2 - CASSESARNEQFF TGTGCCAGCAGTGAATCGGCTAGGAATGAGCAGTTCTTC
TRBJ2-6 many TRBV6-8 - CASRGNGANVLTF TGTGCCAGCAGGGGGAATGGGGCCAACGTCCTGACTTTC
TRBJ1-1 many TRBV7-9 - CASSLSGGTEAFF TGTGCCAGCAGCCTATCGGGAGGCACTGAAGCTTTCTTT
TRBJ2-3 many TRBV20-1 TRBD2 CSASPRLAGGSTDTQYF TGCAGTGCTAGCCCGCGACTAGCGGGGGGTAGCACAGATACGCAGTATTTT
TRBJ1-5 - TRBV6-2/TRBV6-3 - CASSYSSPSRWRGLPQHF TGTGCCAGCAGTTACTCCAGCCCCTCCAGGTGGCGCGGCCTGCCCCAGCATTTT
TRBJ2-1 - TRBV6-1 - CASSQTGFSVSSYNEQFF TGTGCCAGCAGTCAAACCGGGTTTAGCGTCAGCTCCTACAATGAGCAGTTCTTC
TRBJ1-1 many TRBV20-1 - CSASENRHFNTEAFF TGCAGTGCTAGTGAAAACAGGCATTTTAACACTGAAGCTTTCTTT
TRBJ1-2 once TRBV6-1 - CASSPDVSAQAIYGYTF TGTGCCAGCAGTCCGGACGTGAGTGCACAGGCCATCTATGGCTACACCTTC
TRBJ2-3 many TRBV5-1 TRBD1 CASRTGEAPDTQYF TGCGCCAGTCGAACAGGGGAAGCTCCAGATACGCAGTATTTT
TRBJ2-7 - TRBV20-1 TRBD1 CSAVGGTGATSGYEQYF TGCAGTGCGGTGGGGGGGACAGGGGCCACCTCGGGTTACGAGCAGTACTTC
TRBJ1-1 many TRBV28 - CASSFLTEAFF TGTGCCAGCAGTTTTTTGACTGAAGCTTTCTTT
TRBJ1-2 many TRBV29-1 - CSVEERQYPWYGYTF TGCAGCGTTGAAGAGCGGCAGTACCCTTGGTATGGCTACACCTTC